The 5 T cell receptor beta chains reported below all come from one sample, sequenced in a study of vaccination and CD4 T cells after COVID-19. No antigen has been assigned to these receptors. Treatment: approximately 10-day PBMC culture with coronavirus spike peptide pools or control peptides (ViraFEST assay). The study sequenced cultured CD4+ T cell DNA using the Oncomine TCR Beta short-read assay. TCRdb fed the PCR reads into MiXCR, producing one record per CDR3 protein. The table lists thousands of distinct CDR3 sequences, roughly 50% of them singletons. Sequenced: CD4+ T cells from blood, cultured in vitro. All receptors derive from a human donor who had recovered from COVID-19.

Only a few counts were recorded for this clonotype. J is TRBJ1-1 and V is TRBV5-4; D remains unclear. This CDR3 spans 13 amino acids. V was shortened by 0 bases and J by 5 bases, with 8 bases between the two germline ends. CDR1 is SGHNT and CDR2 is YYREEE in the germline V gene (reference sequence). The CDR3 sequence is CASSLGGRTEAFF. The CDR3 DNA is TGTGCCAGCAGCTTGGGGGGTAGGACTGAAGCTTTCTTT.

This chain uses TRBV20-1 with TRBJ2-1; 10 nucleotides align to TRBD2. CDR3 length: 15 amino acids. Germline lookup yields CDR1 DFQATT and CDR2 SNEGSKA (reference sequence). V lost 5 bases, J lost 6 bases, and 10 bases stayed unmatched. CDR3: CSAPKPGLASNEQFF. DNA of the CDR3: TGCAGTGCTCCAAAACCGGGACTAGCGAGCAATGAGCAGTTCTTC.

The chain uses TRBV5-1 and TRBJ2-5, with no clear D. The CDR3 spans 13 residues. Germline lookup yields CDR1 SGHRS and CDR2 YFSETQ. Trimming took 2 bases from V and 5 from J, leaving 10 bases between them. In DNA, the CDR3 is TGCGCCAGCAGCTTAGGGATGGGGGAGACCCAGTACTTC. Protein product: CASSLGMGETQYF.

This clonotype was found a few times. This CDR3 is CASSLVGTSGRDEQYF. CDR3 sequence (DNA): TGTGCCAGCAGCTTAGTCGGGACTAGCGGGAGGGACGAGCAGTACTTC. The J gene is TRBJ2-7, the V gene TRBV7-2; 16 positions match TRBD2. The trim removed 1 base at V and 5 bases at J, leaving 2 bases unmatched. CDR1 and CDR2 from the germline V gene are SGHTA and FQGNSA. This CDR3 is built from 16 residues.

A single count supports this clonotype. The chain has TRBV7-3 and TRBJ2-1; 10 nucleotides match TRBD2. V lost 5 bases and J lost 13; bases outside the gene matches: 8. CDR3 length equals 13 residues. From germline, CDR1 is SGHTA and CDR2 FQGTGA. CDR3 residues: CASSAGTSENQFF. DNA for the CDR3: TGTGCCAGCAGCGCCGGGACTAGCGAGAACCAGTTCTTC.